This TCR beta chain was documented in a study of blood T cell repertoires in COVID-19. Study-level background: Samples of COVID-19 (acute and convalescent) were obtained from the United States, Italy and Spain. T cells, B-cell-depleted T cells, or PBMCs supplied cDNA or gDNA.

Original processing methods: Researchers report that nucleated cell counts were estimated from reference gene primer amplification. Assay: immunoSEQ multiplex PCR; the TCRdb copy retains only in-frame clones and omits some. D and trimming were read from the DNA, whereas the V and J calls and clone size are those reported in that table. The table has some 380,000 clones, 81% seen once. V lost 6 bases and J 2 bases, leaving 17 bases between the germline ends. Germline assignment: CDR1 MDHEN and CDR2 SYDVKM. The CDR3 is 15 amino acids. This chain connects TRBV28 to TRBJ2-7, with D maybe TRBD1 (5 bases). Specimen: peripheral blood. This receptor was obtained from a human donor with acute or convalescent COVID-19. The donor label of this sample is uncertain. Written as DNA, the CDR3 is TGTGCCAGCAGGATAAGTGGGGCTATTACCTACGAGCAGTACTTC. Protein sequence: CASRISGAITYEQYF.